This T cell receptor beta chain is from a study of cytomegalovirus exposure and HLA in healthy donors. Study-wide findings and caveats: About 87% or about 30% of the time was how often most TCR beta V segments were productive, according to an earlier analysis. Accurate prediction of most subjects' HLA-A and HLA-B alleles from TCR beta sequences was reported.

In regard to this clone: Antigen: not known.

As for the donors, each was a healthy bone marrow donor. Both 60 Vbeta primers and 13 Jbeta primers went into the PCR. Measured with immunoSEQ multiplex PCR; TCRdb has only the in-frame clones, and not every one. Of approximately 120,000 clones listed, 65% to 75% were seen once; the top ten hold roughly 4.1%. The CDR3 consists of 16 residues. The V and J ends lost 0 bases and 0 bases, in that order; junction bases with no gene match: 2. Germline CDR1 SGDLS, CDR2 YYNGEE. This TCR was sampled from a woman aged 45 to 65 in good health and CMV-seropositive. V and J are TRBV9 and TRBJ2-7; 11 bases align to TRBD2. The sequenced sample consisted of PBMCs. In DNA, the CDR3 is TGTGCCAGCAGCGTAGGTAGCGGGGGGGACTCCTACGAGCAGTACTTC. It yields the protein CASSVGSGGDSYEQYF.